This section outlines one T cell receptor (beta chain) sequence together with its context. This entry comes from a study of Ad26.COV2.S vaccination and SARS-CoV-2 variants. Background on the study: The Ad26.COV2.S arm of the COV1001 trial was where the donor was placed. The vaccine Ad26.COV2.S was put into the muscle once, or twice with 56 days between.

Sample treatment: some 20 received Ad26.COV2.S at low or high dose, single or two shots; several received placebo; per-sample allocation not given. Each sample was drawn 63 days after the first injection (of vaccine or placebo). Vaccination used an Ad26 vector expressing Wuhan-strain SARS-CoV-2 spike. Germline V gives CDR1 SGHAT, CDR2 FQNNGV. J lost 9 bases, V lost 5 bases, and 14 bases had no gene match. This CDR3 spans 16 amino acids. Measured with immunoSEQ multiplex PCR; TCRdb has only the in-frame clones, and not every one. The sample lists around 500,000 clones; 89% were seen once. The chain recombines TRBV11-2 with TRBJ2-1, with TRBD1 matching 9 bases. This TCR was sampled from a person between 18 and 59 years old who received the Ad26.COV2.S COVID-19 vaccine or a placebo. The sequencing here drew on peripheral blood, taken in a trial of Ad26.COV2.S vaccine versus placebo. The CDR3 bases are TGTGCCAGCAGCCCTAGACCGGGACAGGGTTTTGGTGAGCAGTTCTTC. It yields the protein CASSPRPGQGFGEQFF.